This entry lists 4 T cell receptor beta chains sequenced from one sample in a study of human T cells and chemical hapten exposure. It was from unfractionated whole blood that total RNA was extracted. TCRdb reprocessed the 5' RACE reads via MiXCR and lists one record per CDR3 protein. The profile shows approximately 150,000 distinct CDR3 sequences, 4.1% of them singletons. Receptors originate from a female donor in good health.

This clonotype was seen many times. The V and J genes are TRBV27 and TRBJ1-6, with 9 bases aligning to TRBD1. V lost 2 bases and J lost 10; bases outside the gene matches: 9. Germline values: CDR1 MNHEY, CDR2 SMNVEV (reference sequence). The CDR3 contains 16 residues. The CDR3 coding sequence is TGTGCCAGCAGTTTACGCATAAACAGGGGGCAATCACCCCTCCACTTT. Its translation: CASSLRINRGQSPLHF.

This clonotype was found many times. The chain joins TRBV6-5 to TRBJ1-1, with 9 bases aligning to TRBD1. This CDR3 is 16 amino acids long. The J segment lost 0 bases and the V segment lost 0 bases, leaving 2 bases of the junction unmatched. Germline V gene sequence: CDR1 MNHEY, CDR2 SVGAGI. The CDR3 here is CASSYSTGGLNTEAFF. Here the CDR3 DNA reads TGTGCCAGCAGTTACTCTACAGGGGGCCTGAACACTGAAGCTTTCTTT.

Ten or more counts support this clonotype. The gene calls are TRBV7-2 and TRBJ1-4, with 7 bases lining up with TRBD1. With 5 bases clipped from V and 5 bases from J, the junction kept 8 bases outside the gene matches. The CDR3 extends over 15 amino acids. The germline gives CDR1 SGHTA, CDR2 FQGNSA. The CDR3 DNA is TGTGCCAGCAGCCCAGCCGGGACAGCGAATGAAAAACTGTTTTTT. Its translation is CASSPAGTANEKLFF.

In this sample, this clonotype turned up many times. The chain carries TRBV12-3 or TRBV12-4 and TRBJ1-2, with unresolved D. V was cut by 7 bases and J by 4 bases, with 13 bases left in between. The CDR3 totals 13 residues. The CDR3 loop is CASTFQSAYGYTF. CDR3 coding DNA: TGTGCCAGCACGTTTCAGTCGGCCTATGGCTACACCTTC.